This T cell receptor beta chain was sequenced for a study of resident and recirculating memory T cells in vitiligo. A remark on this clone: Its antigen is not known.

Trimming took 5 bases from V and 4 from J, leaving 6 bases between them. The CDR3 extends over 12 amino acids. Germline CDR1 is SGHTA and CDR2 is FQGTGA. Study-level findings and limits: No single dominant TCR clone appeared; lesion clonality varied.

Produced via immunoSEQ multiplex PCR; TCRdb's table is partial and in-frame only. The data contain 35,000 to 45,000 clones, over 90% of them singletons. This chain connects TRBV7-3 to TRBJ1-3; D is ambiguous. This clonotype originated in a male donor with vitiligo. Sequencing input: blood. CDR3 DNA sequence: TGTGCCAGCAGCCCCGGGGGAAACACCATATATTTT. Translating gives CASSPGGNTIYF.